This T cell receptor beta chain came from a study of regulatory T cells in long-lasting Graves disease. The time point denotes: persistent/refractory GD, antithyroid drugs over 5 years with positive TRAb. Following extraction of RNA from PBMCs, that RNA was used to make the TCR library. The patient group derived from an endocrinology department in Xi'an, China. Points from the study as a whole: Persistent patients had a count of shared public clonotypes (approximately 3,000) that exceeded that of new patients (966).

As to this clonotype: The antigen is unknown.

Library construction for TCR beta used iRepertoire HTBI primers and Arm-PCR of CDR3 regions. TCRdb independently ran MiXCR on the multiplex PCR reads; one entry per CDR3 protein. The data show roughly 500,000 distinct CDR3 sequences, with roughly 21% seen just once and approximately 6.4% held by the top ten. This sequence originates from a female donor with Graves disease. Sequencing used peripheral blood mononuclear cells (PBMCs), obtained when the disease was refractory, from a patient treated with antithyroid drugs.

CDR3 protein: CASSVGVHQPLHF. Written as DNA, the CDR3 is TGTGCCAGCTCAGTTGGGGTGCATCAGCCCCTCCACTTT. The chain recombines TRBV18 with TRBJ1-6; no firm D call. The V gene lost 5 bases and the J gene lost 13 bases, with 15 bases spanning the gap. Per the germline V gene, CDR1 is KGHSH and CDR2 is LQKENI. CDR3 size: 13 residues. Supplemented by reference TRBV18 and TRBJ1-6, the full variable domain reads NAGVMQNPRHLVRRRGQEARLRCSPMKGHSHVYWYRQLPEEGLKFMVYLQKENIIDESGMPKERFSAEFPKEGPSILRIQQVVRGDSAAYFCASSVGVHQPLHFGNGTRLTVT.